Listed here are 32 T cell receptor beta chains from one sample, sequenced in a study of T-cell memory formation after mild COVID-19. TCRdb analysed the 5' RACE reads with MiXCR anew, one entry per CDR3 protein. The sample yields approximately 440,000 distinct CDR3 sequences, 20% seen once. Input material: PBMCs or a T cell subset sorted from them (not recorded which). The receptors derive from an adult woman who had mild COVID-19 (a few samples of this study predate the infection). Cell type and time point are not known.

The gene calls are TRBV9 and TRBJ2-1; tentative D call: TRBD2 (5 bases). Germline V gives CDR1 SGDLS, CDR2 YYNGEE. The CDR3 is 15 amino acids. Trimming took 0 bases from V and 5 from J, leaving 12 bases between them. CDR3 protein: CASSVVELANNEQFF. Here the CDR3 DNA reads TGTGCCAGCAGCGTAGTGGAGCTAGCCAACAATGAGCAGTTCTTC.

A single count supports this clonotype. J is TRBJ2-3 and V is TRBV6-1, with D tentatively TRBD1 (6 bases). Germline V lookup: CDR1 MNHNS, CDR2 SASEGT. Trimming pared 7 bases from V and 0 bases from J, leaving 11 bases between. CDR3 length: 14 residues. The CDR3 nucleotides are TGTGCCAGCAACAAACAGGGTAGCACAGATACGCAGTATTTT. Its protein product is CASNKQGSTDTQYF.

This clonotype occurred a few times. The V and J genes are TRBV20-1 and TRBJ1-5, with 8 bases aligning to TRBD1. The CDR3 has 15 amino acids. J lost 9 bases, V lost 0 bases, and 10 bases had no gene match. Germline V CDR1 and CDR2: DFQATT, SNEGSKA (reference sequence). In nucleotides, the CDR3 is TGCAGTGCTAGAGATTATTCAGGGGGCAAGTCGCCCCAGCATTTT. Amino acids: CSARDYSGGKSPQHF.

The chain employs TRBV6-5 and TRBJ1-2; TRBD1 might be the D (5 bases). The germline CDR1 and CDR2 sequences are MNHEY and SVGAGI. V dropped 6 bases and J dropped 3 bases, with 14 bases sitting between them. The CDR3 spans 14 residues. In DNA form, the CDR3 reads TGTGCCAGCAGAGAGGGACGGGTGTACTATGGCTACACCTTC. Protein product: CASREGRVYYGYTF.

This rearrangement joins TRBV6-6 to TRBJ2-1, with D possibly TRBD2 on 5 matching bases. The length of the CDR3 is 20 residues. The germline V gene has CDR1 MNHNY and CDR2 SVGAGI (reference sequence). V shed 5 bases and J shed 6 bases, with 32 bases lying between them. For the CDR3, the DNA is TGTGCCAGCAGTGACCGCCGAGGGTCAGGATCGGGTGGATCGGGCAATGAGCAGTTCTTC. It translates to CASSDRRGSGSGGSGNEQFF.

In its sample, this clonotype was seen many times. In DNA, the CDR3 is TGTGCCAGCAGTCCCGCCGTTAGTTACGAGCAGTACTTC. Protein sequence: CASSPAVSYEQYF. The chain combines TRBV6-2 or TRBV6-3 with TRBJ2-7; no firm D call. This CDR3 is built from 13 residues. CDR1 is MNHEY, CDR2 SVGEGT, per germline. The V end was cut by 5 bases, the J end by 4 bases, with 12 bases between.

The rearrangement links TRBV5-5 to TRBJ1-1; weak D call: TRBD1 (5 bases). Germline V gene lookup returns CDR1 SGHKS and CDR2 YYEKEE (reference sequence). V lost 4 bases, J lost 3 bases, and 13 bases lay in between. The CDR3 runs to 14 residues. The CDR3 DNA is TGTGCCAGCAGCCCTCGGGTCAGGGACACTGAAGCTTTCTTT. Its translation: CASSPRVRDTEAFF.

This clonotype was observed a handful of times. The chain carries TRBV20-1 and TRBJ2-2; D not certain. CDR1 is DFQATT and CDR2 is SNEGSKA in the germline V gene (reference sequence). The V end was cut by 6 bases, the J end by 3 bases, with 14 bases between. The CDR3 consists of 14 residues. Here the CDR3 reads CSATGRSDTGELFF. The CDR3 DNA reads TGCAGTGCAACTGGTAGATCGGACACCGGGGAGCTGTTTTTT.

CDR3 residues: CATGGSTDTQYF. The CDR3 DNA reads as TGTGCCACAGGGGGGAGCACAGATACGCAGTATTTT. The rearrangement joins TRBV24-1 to TRBJ2-3; D is perhaps TRBD1 or TRBD2 (6 bases each). Germline assignment: CDR1 KGHDR and CDR2 SFDVKD. Trimming shortened V by 10 bases and J by 0 bases, and 7 bases separated the two germline ends. This CDR3 contains 12 residues.

This clonotype appeared many times. V gene TRBV12-3 or TRBV12-4 combines with J gene TRBJ1-2; D is undetermined. This CDR3 contains 16 residues. Trimming cost V 2 bases and J 5 bases, with 18 bases left between them. This CDR3 reads CASSLLFGNRVYGYTF. In nucleotides, the CDR3 is TGTGCCAGCAGTTTACTGTTCGGGAATAGAGTGTATGGCTACACCTTC.

This chain uses TRBV6-1 with TRBJ1-1; D is uncertain. This CDR3 has 13 residues. Trimming took 3 bases from V and 4 from J, leaving 9 bases between them. Germline assignment: CDR1 MNHNS and CDR2 SASEGT. The CDR3 nucleotides read TGTGCCAGCAGTGATCGTACTATCACTGAAGCTTTCTTT. It specifies CASSDRTITEAFF.

The table lists this clonotype with a few counts. The chain joins TRBV7-9 to TRBJ1-1, with D hard to call. V shed 5 bases and J shed 0 bases, with 19 bases lying between them. Germline V gives CDR1 SEHNR, CDR2 FQNEAQ (reference sequence). The CDR3 contains 17 residues. In nucleotides, the CDR3 is TGTGCCAGCAGCCCCCCCCCATTTTCGGACGTGAACACTGAAGCTTTCTTT. Its protein product is CASSPPPFSDVNTEAFF.

This clonotype occurred a few times. CDR3 amino acids: CAISGPKETQYF. The CDR3 DNA follows: TGTGCTATCTCCGGGCCTAAAGAGACCCAGTACTTC. The J gene is TRBJ2-5, the V gene TRBV7-7; no reliable D call. This CDR3 contains 12 residues. Germline loops: CDR1 SSHAT, CDR2 FNYEAQ (reference sequence). The full variable domain, in which reference TRBV7-7 and TRBJ2-5 provide the parts outside the CDR3, is GAGVSQSPRYKVTKRGQDVTLRCDPISSHATLYWYQQALGQGPEFLTYFNYEAQPDKSGLPSDRFSAERPEGSISTLTIQRTEQRDSAMYRCAISGPKETQYFGPGTRLLVL.

The rearrangement joins TRBV7-8 to TRBJ1-2, with no clear D. The CDR3 extends over 13 amino acids. The germline V gene has CDR1 SGHVS and CDR2 FQNEAQ. V was trimmed by 8 bases and J by 4 bases, leaving 14 bases between them. The CDR3 DNA reads TGTGCCAGCTGGGGTATTTGGAGCTATGGCTACACCTTC. Translation: CASWGIWSYGYTF.

This clonotype was seen only a few times. V is TRBV5-1 and J is TRBJ1-1; D is uncertain. CDR1 and CDR2 (germline): SGHRS, YFSETQ. The CDR3 sequence is 14 residues long. V lost 0 bases, J lost 5 bases, and 11 bases lay in between. The chain's CDR3 is CASSLVYRETEAFF. In DNA, the CDR3 is TGCGCCAGCAGCTTGGTTTACCGGGAGACTGAAGCTTTCTTT.

This clonotype has at least ten counts. V and J are TRBV20-1 and TRBJ1-6; D unclear. V was trimmed by 3 bases and J by 5 bases, leaving 8 bases between them. Germline CDR1 and CDR2: DFQATT and SNEGSKA (reference sequence). CDR3 size: 13 residues. The CDR3 DNA follows: TGCAGTGCTAGTCACGTAGATAATTCACCCCTCCACTTT. It yields the protein CSASHVDNSPLHF.

V gene TRBV5-5 combines with J gene TRBJ1-5; TRBD1 might be the D (6 bases). Trimming shortened V by 1 base and J by 1 base, and 9 bases separated the two germline ends. Germline lookup yields CDR1 SGHKS and CDR2 YYEKEE (reference sequence). The CDR3 is 15 amino acids. The CDR3 DNA is TGTGCCAGCAGCTTGTTGCAGGGGAGCAATCAGCCCCAGCATTTT. This translates into CASSLLQGSNQPQHF.

The chain recombines TRBV19 with TRBJ2-1, with TRBD2 identical over 7 bases. Unmatched junction bases numbered 4, after V lost 4 bases and J lost 10 bases. Per germline, CDR1 LNHDA and CDR2 SQIVND (reference sequence). The CDR3 has 12 amino acids. The CDR3 DNA reads TGTGCCAGTAGTAGGACTAGTGGCGAGCAGTTCTTC. Its protein is CASSRTSGEQFF.

In regard to this clonotype: It may be a read error: a sequence one base away is much more abundant. The rearrangement uses TRBV27 and TRBJ2-2; possibly TRBD2 for D (5 bases). Per the germline V gene, CDR1 is MNHEY and CDR2 is SMNVEV (reference sequence). This CDR3 comprises 13 residues. CDR3 in amino acids: CASSLSSTGDLFF. DNA for the CDR3: TGTGCCAGCAGTTTATCGTCGACCGGGGATCTGTTTTTT.

J is TRBJ2-4 and V is TRBV19; the match to TRBD1 covers 7 bases. In germline, CDR1 is LNHDA, CDR2 SQIVND (reference sequence). The CDR3 consists of 15 residues. V lost 4 bases and J lost 5; bases outside the gene matches: 8. The CDR3 DNA sequence: TGTGCCAGTAGTACTACCGGGGACAGAGAAAACATTCAGTACTTC. Its protein product is CASSTTGDRENIQYF.

V is TRBV14 and J is TRBJ2-2; possibly TRBD1 for D (5 bases). CDR1 SGHDN and CDR2 FVKESK come from the germline V gene. There are 16 residues in the CDR3. V was shortened by 0 bases and J by 0 bases, with 8 bases between the two germline ends. CDR3 sequence reads: CASSQEGPANTGELFF. CDR3 coding DNA: TGTGCCAGCAGCCAAGAGGGGCCCGCGAACACCGGGGAGCTGTTTTTT.

The J gene is TRBJ1-2, the V gene TRBV2; D remains ambiguous. Germline loops: CDR1 SNHLY, CDR2 FYNNEI. The CDR3 extends over 14 amino acids. V dropped 6 bases and J dropped 4 bases, with 15 bases sitting between them. This CDR3 reads CASRTDRASYGYTF. CDR3 nucleotides: TGTGCCAGCAGGACGGACCGCGCCAGCTATGGCTACACCTTC. Complete variable domain (other parts from reference TRBV2 and TRBJ1-2): EPEVTQTPSHQVTQMGQEVILRCVPISNHLYFYWYRQILGQKVEFLVSFYNNEISEKSEIFDDQFSVERPDGSNFTLKIRSTKLEDSAMYFCASRTDRASYGYTFGSGTRLTVV.

This clonotype was seen a few times. The chain is built from TRBV4-1 and TRBJ1-2; the match to TRBD1 covers 9 bases. This CDR3 region has 14 residues. Germline loops: CDR1 MGHRA, CDR2 YSYEKL. V trimming: 4 bases; J trimming: 0 bases; junction bases outside the gene matches: 0. This CDR3 is CASSRDRANYGYTF. The CDR3 nucleotides read TGCGCCAGCAGCCGGGACAGGGCTAACTATGGCTACACCTTC.

This rearrangement joins TRBV27 to TRBJ2-7, with D unresolved. The V gene lost 3 bases and the J gene lost 3 bases, with 9 bases spanning the gap. This CDR3 has 13 amino acids. The germline CDR1 and CDR2 sequences are MNHEY and SMNVEV (reference sequence). This chain's CDR3 is CASSFAGNYEQYF. The CDR3 nucleotides read TGTGCCAGCAGTTTTGCTGGGAACTACGAGCAGTACTTC.

The chain carries TRBV7-9 and TRBJ2-5; D unclear. Germline CDR1 is SEHNR and CDR2 is FQNEAQ (reference sequence). The ends were cut back, 5 bases at V and 5 bases at J, with 15 bases in the middle. The CDR3 covers 14 residues. CDR3: CASSRSGVGETQYF. CDR3 in DNA: TGTGCCAGCAGCCGTTCTGGGGTCGGGGAGACCCAGTACTTC.

In this sample, this clonotype turned up a few times. The J gene is TRBJ2-1, the V gene TRBV20-1, with 11 bases lining up with TRBD2. The CDR3 has 19 residues. CDR1 and CDR2 from the germline V gene are DFQATT and SNEGSKA (reference sequence). The V and J ends lost 0 bases and 1 base, in that order; junction bases with no gene match: 11. This CDR3 reads CSARDILAGGRGSYNEQFF. CDR3 bases: TGCAGTGCTAGAGATATCCTAGCGGGAGGTCGGGGGTCCTACAATGAGCAGTTCTTC.

This clonotype was detected only a few times. The chain carries TRBV20-1 and TRBJ2-3; D not certain. Trimming took off 5 bases at V and 2 bases at J, with 17 bases between the two ends. CDR3 length: 15 amino acids. The germline CDR1 and CDR2 sequences are DFQATT and SNEGSKA (reference sequence). The CDR3 coding sequence is TGCAGTGCTCAGCCCCCAGAGAGGTCCACAGATACGCAGTATTTT. Translation gives CSAQPPERSTDTQYF.

This clonotype was found a few times. This chain joins TRBV7-8 and TRBJ2-6, with a possible D match to TRBD2 (5 bases). Germline CDR1 reads SGHVS; CDR2 reads FQNEAQ. The ends were cut back, 5 bases at V and 0 bases at J, with 8 bases in the middle. This CDR3 spans 15 amino acids. The CDR3 coding sequence is TGTGCCAGCAGCCCCCGGGACTCTGGGGCCAACGTCCTGACTTTC. Translated, it gives CASSPRDSGANVLTF. Full variable domain (remainder filled in from reference TRBV7-8 and TRBJ2-6): GAGVSQSPRYKVAKRGQDVALRCDPISGHVSLFWYQQALGQGPEFLTYFQNEAQLDKSGLPSDRFFAERPEGSVSTLKIQRTQQEDSAVYLCASSPRDSGANVLTFGAGSRLTVL.

The sample holds a few counts of this clonotype. This chain uses TRBV12-3 or TRBV12-4 with TRBJ2-7, with D perhaps matching TRBD1 (6 bases). V was shortened by 1 base and J by 1 base, with 8 bases between the two germline ends. CDR3 length: 14 amino acids. The DNA for the CDR3 is TGTGCCAGCAGTTTAGGAGACAGGTCCTACGAGCAGTACTTC. It specifies CASSLGDRSYEQYF.

The chain is built from TRBV7-2 and TRBJ2-3, with a tentative D call TRBD2 (6 bases). V dropped 2 bases and J dropped 0 bases, with 18 bases sitting between them. The CDR3 sequence is 18 residues long. The germline gives CDR1 SGHTA, CDR2 FQGNSA. DNA for the CDR3: TGTGCCAGCAGCTTATACGGCGGGGCCACGAAGAGCACAGATACGCAGTATTTT. It yields the protein CASSLYGGATKSTDTQYF. The complete variable domain, with remaining parts taken from reference TRBV7-2 and TRBJ2-3, reads GAGVSQSPSNKVTEKGKDVELRCDPISGHTALYWYRQSLGQGLEFLIYFQGNSAPDKSGLPSDRFSAERTGGSVSTLTIQRTQQEDSAVYLCASSLYGGATKSTDTQYFGPGTRLTVL.

The rearrangement links TRBV7-2 to TRBJ2-5, with D perhaps matching TRBD1 (5 bases). V was trimmed by 0 bases and J by 2 bases, leaving 13 bases between them. CDR1 is SGHTA, CDR2 FQGNSA, per germline. The CDR3 spans 16 residues. DNA of the CDR3: TGTGCCAGCAGCTTAGCAATCTGGGGCAGGCAAGAGACCCAGTACTTC. Protein product: CASSLAIWGRQETQYF.

The rearrangement joins TRBV7-3 to TRBJ2-3, with 8 positions matching TRBD2. V gave up 5 bases and J gave up 3 bases; unmatched junction bases: 13. The CDR3 extends over 17 amino acids. Germline values: CDR1 SGHTA, CDR2 FQGTGA. The CDR3 here is CASSAVRSGGETDTQYF. The CDR3 nucleotides read TGTGCCAGCAGCGCCGTCCGGAGCGGGGGAGAGACAGATACGCAGTATTTT.